This T cell receptor beta chain originates from a study of cytomegalovirus exposure and HLA in healthy donors. PCR was performed using 60 Vbeta and 13 Jbeta primers. Sequencing was performed with immunoSEQ multiplex PCR; in TCRdb, only in-frame clones are kept and a portion is missing. The sample includes roughly 240,000 clones, about 88% of them seen just once. Notes on the study in general: Most of the TCR beta V segments (in an earlier analysis) were productive either about 87% or about 30% of the time. As was reported, the HLA-A and HLA-B alleles of most subjects were accurately predicted from TCR beta sequences.

Points on this clone: What it binds is unknown.

The receptor was derived from a girl aged 2 to 10 in good health and CMV-seronegative. What was sequenced was PBMCs.

This CDR3 reads CASSSGVDRKNYEQYF. The DNA of the CDR3 is TGTGCCAGCAGCTCGGGGGTGGACAGGAAAAACTACGAGCAGTACTTC. This chain links TRBV7-9 with TRBJ2-7; D may be TRBD1 (7 bases). The V end was cut by 4 bases, the J end by 3 bases, with 19 bases between. The CDR3 has 16 residues. CDR1 is SEHNR and CDR2 is FQNEAQ in the germline V gene (reference sequence).